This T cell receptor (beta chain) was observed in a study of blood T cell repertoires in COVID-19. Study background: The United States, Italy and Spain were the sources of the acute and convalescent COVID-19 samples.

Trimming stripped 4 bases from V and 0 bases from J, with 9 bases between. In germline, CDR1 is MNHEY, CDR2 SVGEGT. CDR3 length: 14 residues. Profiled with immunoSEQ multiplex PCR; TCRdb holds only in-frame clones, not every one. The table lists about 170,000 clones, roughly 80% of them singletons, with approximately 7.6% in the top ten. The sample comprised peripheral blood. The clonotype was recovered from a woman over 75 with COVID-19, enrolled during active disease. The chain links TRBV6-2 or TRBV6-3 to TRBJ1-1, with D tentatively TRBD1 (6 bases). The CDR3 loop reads CASSWDIVNTEAFF. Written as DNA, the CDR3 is TGTGCCAGCAGTTGGGACATTGTGAACACTGAAGCTTTCTTT.